This T cell receptor beta chain originates from a study of control samples from healthy donors and cancer patients. This CDR3 comprises 14 residues. V lost 2 bases, J lost 9 bases, and 14 bases lay in between. CDR1 is MNHEY and CDR2 is SVGEGT in the germline V gene. Assay: immunoSEQ multiplex PCR; the TCRdb copy retains only in-frame clones and omits some. The sample has some 130,000 clones; 80% to 95% are singletons. The source is a man younger than 35 in good health. The source material was blood. The V and J genes are TRBV6-2 or TRBV6-3 and TRBJ2-1; perhaps D is TRBD1 or TRBD2 (6 bases each). In DNA form, the CDR3 reads TGTGCCAGCAGTTACAAAGAGGAGGGGGGTGAGCAGTTCTTC. Its translation: CASSYKEEGGEQFF.